This entry lists 12 T cell receptor beta chains sequenced from one sample in a study of control samples from healthy donors and cancer patients. Assay used: immunoSEQ multiplex PCR; TCRdb lists only in-frame clones, some missing. The sample records 260,000 or so clones, 82% being singletons. The sample comprised PBMCs. Every receptor here comes from a woman aged 60-70 years with lung cancer.

V is TRBV7-2 and J is TRBJ2-2, with D possibly being TRBD1 (5 bases). The CDR3 runs to 13 residues. The V end was cut by 2 bases, the J end by 7 bases, with 8 bases between. Germline-derived CDR1 and CDR2 are SGHTA and FQGNSA. Written as DNA, the CDR3 is TGTGCCAGCAGCTTACAGGGTATCGGGGAGCTGTTTTTT. Amino acid sequence: CASSLQGIGELFF.

The chain couples TRBV10-3 to TRBJ1-2; no definite D call. CDR3 size: 13 residues. V was clipped by 2 bases and J by 4 bases, with 8 bases between them. Germline V gene lookup returns CDR1 ENHRY and CDR2 SYGVKD. The CDR3: CAISEASPYGYTF. CDR3 nucleotides: TGTGCCATCAGTGAGGCCAGTCCCTATGGCTACACCTTC.

V and J are TRBV2 and TRBJ1-1; tentatively, D is TRBD1 (5 bases). Trimming removed 6 bases at V and 7 bases at J, with 9 bases between. Germline CDR1 reads SNHLY; CDR2 reads FYNNEI. This CDR3 has 11 amino acids. CDR3 amino acids: CASRGDSEAFF. CDR3 nucleotide sequence: TGTGCCAGCAGGGGAGACAGTGAAGCTTTCTTT. The complete variable domain, with remaining parts taken from reference TRBV2 and TRBJ1-1, reads EPEVTQTPSHQVTQMGQEVILRCVPISNHLYFYWYRQILGQKVEFLVSFYNNEISEKSEIFDDQFSVERPDGSNFTLKIRSTKLEDSAMYFCASRGDSEAFFGQGTRLTVV.

J is TRBJ2-7 and V is TRBV5-1, with 14 positions matching TRBD2. The germline V gene encodes CDR1 SGHRS and CDR2 YFSETQ. V lost 4 bases, J lost 5 bases, and 11 bases stayed unmatched. The CDR3 loop spans 17 amino acids. Here the CDR3 DNA reads TGCGCCAGCAGCCCGACCGGGACTAGCGGGAGTACCCACGAGCAGTACTTC. Amino acids: CASSPTGTSGSTHEQYF. Full variable domain (remainder filled in from reference TRBV5-1 and TRBJ2-7): KAGVTQTPRYLIKTRGQQVTLSCSPISGHRSVSWYQQTPGQGLQFLFEYFSETQRNKGNFPGRFSGRQFSNSRSEMNVSTLELGDSALYLCASSPTGTSGSTHEQYFGPGTRLTVT.

This clone was seen just once. The chain recombines TRBV10-2 with TRBJ1-2; D is uncertain. The CDR3 totals 13 residues. Trimming took 5 bases from V and 0 from J, leaving 7 bases between them. Germline-derived CDR1 and CDR2 are WSHSY and SAAADI. The DNA of the CDR3 is TGCGCCAGCAGTATTGAACCTAACTATGGCTACACCTTC. Protein product: CASSIEPNYGYTF.

The V gene is TRBV25-1, the J gene TRBJ2-3; 7 nucleotides line up with TRBD1. V dropped 2 bases and J dropped 6; count of bases not matched to a gene: 8. The CDR3 loop spans 15 amino acids. Looked up from germline, CDR1 is MGHDK and CDR2 is SYGVNS. CDR3 loop: CASSEVRGRGDTQYF. CDR3 coding DNA: TGTGCCAGCAGTGAAGTAAGGGGGCGCGGGGATACGCAGTATTTT.

The chain carries TRBV28 and TRBJ1-3; TRBD1 matches at 8 bases. The CDR3 consists of 17 residues. The J segment lost 4 bases and the V segment lost 5 bases, leaving 13 bases of the junction unmatched. Germline-derived CDR1 and CDR2 are MDHEN and SYDVKM. CDR3 protein: CASSTPAGGNTGNTIYF. In nucleotides, the CDR3 is TGTGCCAGCAGTACCCCGGCAGGGGGCAATACCGGAAACACCATATATTTT. The whole variable domain, remainder taken from reference TRBV28 and TRBJ1-3, is DVKVTQSSRYLVKRTGEKVFLECVQDMDHENMFWYRQDPGLGLRLIYFSYDVKMKEKGDIPEGYSVSREKKERFSLILESASTNQTSMYLCASSTPAGGNTGNTIYFGEGSWLTVV.

This chain joins TRBV5-1 and TRBJ1-1, with TRBD1 identical over 7 bases. The germline CDR1 and CDR2 sequences are SGHRS and YFSETQ. The ends lost 4 bases at V and 1 base at J; junction bases unmatched: 4. The CDR3 has 14 residues. The CDR3 reads CASSIWTGNTEAFF. For the CDR3, the DNA is TGCGCCAGCAGCATCTGGACAGGGAACACTGAAGCTTTCTTT.

The chain couples TRBV9 to TRBJ2-7, with TRBD1 matching 9 bases. The CDR3 runs to 15 residues. Germline-derived CDR1 and CDR2 are SGDLS and YYNGEE. V gave up 2 bases and J gave up 3 bases; unmatched junction bases: 6. This chain's CDR3 is CASSVGTGPVYEQYF. In DNA form, the CDR3 reads TGTGCCAGCAGCGTGGGGACAGGGCCCGTCTACGAGCAGTACTTC.

V gene TRBV2 combines with J gene TRBJ1-4; D remains ambiguous. CDR3 size: 15 residues. Trimming removed 1 base from V and 0 bases from J, with 6 bases in between. Germline CDR1 SNHLY, CDR2 FYNNEI. CDR3 sequence reads: CASSEGTATNEKLFF. The CDR3 DNA follows: TGTGCCAGCAGTGAAGGGACCGCAACTAATGAAAAACTGTTTTTT.

The V gene is TRBV7-9, the J gene TRBJ2-2, with 9 bases matching TRBD1. CDR3 length: 16 residues. The trim removed 4 bases at V and 6 bases at J, leaving 9 bases unmatched. Germline V CDR1 and CDR2: SEHNR, FQNEAQ (reference sequence). In DNA form, the CDR3 reads TGTGCCAGCAGCTCAGGGGGACAGGGTAACGCCGGGGAGCTGTTTTTT. Translated, it gives CASSSGGQGNAGELFF.

This clone occurred once. This chain uses TRBV27 with TRBJ2-7; 7 bases are shared with TRBD1. CDR3 size: 13 residues. Germline CDR1 MNHEY, CDR2 SMNVEV (reference sequence). V gave up 6 bases and J gave up 6 bases; unmatched junction bases: 8. The CDR3 region has the DNA TGTGCCAGCAGCCGAGGGAGACAGGGCGAGCAGTACTTC. Translating gives CASSRGRQGEQYF.